These 27 T cell receptor beta chains were sequenced from one sample in a study of cytomegalovirus exposure and HLA in healthy donors. TCRdb's table, derived via immunoSEQ multiplex PCR, lists solely in-frame clones and lacks some. In the table there are some 230,000 clones, approximately 90% of which are singletons. Sequencing was carried out using PBMCs. The receptors here all came from a woman aged 18-35 years in good health and CMV-seronegative.

The CDR3 reads CASSPTSRHEQYF. In nucleotides, the CDR3 is TGTGCCAGCAGTCCCACCTCTAGGCACGAGCAGTACTTC. The chain joins TRBV28 to TRBJ2-7, with no clear D. Trimming stripped 5 bases from V and 5 bases from J, with 13 bases between. The CDR3 contains 13 residues. Germline-derived CDR1 and CDR2 are MDHEN and SYDVKM.

This CDR3 is CAWATSGISYEQYF. CDR3 sequence (DNA): TGTGCCTGGGCGACTAGCGGTATCTCCTACGAGCAGTACTTC. The chain is built from TRBV30 and TRBJ2-7; 9 positions agree with TRBD2. V gave up 5 bases and J gave up 0 bases; unmatched junction bases: 5. CDR3 length: 14 residues. Per the germline V gene, CDR1 is GTSNPN and CDR2 is SVGIG (reference sequence).

V usage is TRBV7-9 and J usage is TRBJ2-5; D is ambiguous. Germline CDR1 is SEHNR and CDR2 is FQNEAQ (reference sequence). The V gene lost 1 base and the J gene lost 5 bases, with 8 bases spanning the gap. The CDR3 spans 13 residues. The CDR3 DNA sequence: TGTGCCAGCAGCTTAGGACCGAGGGAGACCCAGTACTTC. Protein: CASSLGPRETQYF.

The J gene is TRBJ2-1, the V gene TRBV28, with unresolved D. Germline CDR1 is MDHEN and CDR2 is SYDVKM. Trimming cost V 8 bases and J 8 bases, with 7 bases left between them. CDR3 size: 10 residues. The CDR3 spells CASSFHEQFF. For the CDR3, the DNA is TGTGCCAGCTCTTTCCATGAGCAGTTCTTC.

The rearrangement links TRBV6-4 to TRBJ1-3, with 7 bases matching TRBD1. The length of the CDR3 is 16 residues. Germline V gene lookup returns CDR1 MRHNA and CDR2 SNTAGT. The V gene end was trimmed by 4 bases and the J gene end by 1 base; junction bases not matched to a gene: 7. Written as DNA, the CDR3 is TGTGCCAGCAGTGCCAATCTGACAGGGTCTGGAAACACCATATATTTT. Its protein is CASSANLTGSGNTIYF.

This rearrangement joins TRBV18 to TRBJ1-5; D possibly corresponds to TRBD1 (5 bases). V shed 3 bases and J shed 1 base, with 10 bases lying between them. CDR3 length: 15 residues. The germline V gene has CDR1 KGHSH and CDR2 LQKENI. CDR3 sequence reads: CASSPQGGSNQPQHF. In DNA form, the CDR3 reads TGTGCCAGCTCACCGCAGGGAGGGAGCAATCAGCCCCAGCATTTT.

A single count supports this clone. The chain couples TRBV6-1 to TRBJ2-3; a weak D match, TRBD2 (7 bases). V was shortened by 6 bases and J by 2 bases, with 15 bases between the two germline ends. CDR3 length: 15 residues. CDR1 and CDR2 (germline): MNHNS, SASEGT. CDR3 protein: CASSLGGGNTDTQYF. The CDR3 DNA sequence: TGTGCCAGCAGCCTAGGGGGGGGAAACACAGATACGCAGTATTTT.

This chain connects TRBV30 to TRBJ2-3; tentatively, D is TRBD2 (6 bases). Germline V CDR1 and CDR2: GTSNPN, SVGIG (reference sequence). This CDR3 spans 14 amino acids. The V end was cut by 3 bases, the J end by 4 bases, with 14 bases between. The CDR3 loop reads CAWSPGALADTQYF. The CDR3 DNA reads TGTGCCTGGAGCCCGGGAGCTTTGGCAGATACGCAGTATTTT.

This sequence joins TRBV10-3 and TRBJ2-5; weak D call: TRBD2 (5 bases). The CDR3 length is 11 residues. V was shortened by 4 bases and J by 5 bases, with 5 bases between the two germline ends. The germline V gene has CDR1 ENHRY and CDR2 SYGVKD. CDR3 protein: CAISGGETQYF. The CDR3 bases are TGTGCCATCAGTGGCGGGGAGACCCAGTACTTC.

The CDR3 here is CASSFYLRNEKLFF. CDR3 nucleotide sequence: TGTGCCAGCAGTTTCTATTTGCGTAATGAAAAACTGTTTTTT. The chain has TRBV28 and TRBJ1-4; D is ambiguous. The CDR3 length is 14 residues. Trimming took off 3 bases at V and 4 bases at J, with 9 bases between the two ends. CDR1 and CDR2 (germline): MDHEN, SYDVKM. The full variable domain, rest sourced from reference TRBV28 and TRBJ1-4, is DVKVTQSSRYLVKRTGEKVFLECVQDMDHENMFWYRQDPGLGLRLIYFSYDVKMKEKGDIPEGYSVSREKKERFSLILESASTNQTSMYLCASSFYLRNEKLFFGSGTQLSVL.

V is TRBV14 and J is TRBJ1-1; no clear D. The germline V gene has CDR1 SGHDN and CDR2 FVKESK. V lost 1 base and J lost 1, with 7 bases in between. The CDR3 consists of 14 residues. CDR3 bases: TGTGCCAGCAGCCAAGTAAGAGGGAACACTGAAGCTTTCTTT. This translates into CASSQVRGNTEAFF.

For this clone: The sample has other DNA sequences that encode this CDR3 too. This sequence joins TRBV9 and TRBJ2-1; a weak D match, TRBD2 (7 bases). Per the germline V gene, CDR1 is SGDLS and CDR2 is YYNGEE. The germline V and J ends were trimmed by 0 bases and 4 bases, with 11 bases remaining between them. The CDR3 extends over 15 amino acids. The CDR3 loop reads CASSVGSGTYNEQFF. The CDR3 DNA is TGTGCCAGCAGCGTAGGAAGCGGGACATACAATGAGCAGTTCTTC.

The rearrangement links TRBV4-1 to TRBJ1-2; possible D gene TRBD1, 5 bases. The germline CDR1 and CDR2 sequences are MGHRA and YSYEKL. This CDR3 is 14 amino acids long. The V end was cut by 2 bases, the J end by 3 bases, with 10 bases between. CDR3 DNA sequence: TGCGCCAGCAGCCAAACCGACAGTGACTATGGCTACACCTTC. It translates to CASSQTDSDYGYTF.

CDR3 in DNA: TGTGCCAGCAGCTTAGCGGCAGAAGAGACCCAGTACTTC. Translating gives CASSLAAEETQYF. The chain recombines TRBV7-2 with TRBJ2-5; D remains ambiguous. Trimming took 0 bases from V and 3 from J, leaving 5 bases between them. CDR1 SGHTA and CDR2 FQGNSA come from the germline V gene. The CDR3 runs to 13 residues.

The chain joins TRBV7-8 to TRBJ2-7; 10 bases line up with TRBD1. V trimming: 6 bases; J trimming: 5 bases; junction bases outside the gene matches: 7. The CDR3 contains 14 residues. Per germline, CDR1 SGHVS and CDR2 FQNEAQ. The CDR3 here is CASRSRQGANEQYF. CDR3 DNA: TGTGCCAGCAGATCCAGACAGGGGGCTAACGAGCAGTACTTC.

The V call is TRBV6-6, the J call TRBJ1-2; 9 bases map to TRBD1. With 7 bases clipped from V and 3 bases from J, the junction kept 9 bases outside the gene matches. Germline V gene lookup returns CDR1 MNHNY and CDR2 SVGAGI (reference sequence). This CDR3 spans 15 amino acids. CDR3 in DNA: TGTGCCAGCACCCAGGGACAGGGCCTTTACTATGGCTACACCTTC. Protein: CASTQGQGLYYGYTF.

The J gene is TRBJ1-3, the V gene TRBV11-1; D possibly corresponds to TRBD1 (5 bases). CDR3 size: 16 residues. Germline lookup yields CDR1 SGHAT and CDR2 FQDESV (reference sequence). V was shortened by 5 bases and J by 9 bases, with 23 bases between the two germline ends. CDR3 in DNA: TGTGCCAGCAGCCCGACCCGCCGCGGGACCCGGGGCACCATATATTTT. This translates into CASSPTRRGTRGTIYF.

This sequence joins TRBV5-4 and TRBJ1-6, with TRBD1 identical over 11 bases. V shed 4 bases and J 6 bases; nucleotides not matched to a gene: 3. The germline CDR1 and CDR2 sequences are SGHNT and YYREEE (reference sequence). This CDR3 region has 15 residues. CDR3 in DNA: TGTGCCAGCAGCGGTGGACAGGGGGCTAATTCACCCCTCCACTTT. The encoded protein is CASSGGQGANSPLHF.

This clone was counted a single time. The J gene is TRBJ2-5, the V gene TRBV6-5, with 10 bases that match TRBD1. Germline-derived CDR1 and CDR2 are MNHEY and SVGAGI. The CDR3 contains 14 residues. V was clipped by 9 bases and J by 4 bases; unmatched bases: 8. This chain's CDR3 is CARDRDRGRETQYF. CDR3 coding DNA: TGTGCCAGAGACCGGGACAGGGGTCGAGAGACCCAGTACTTC.

The J gene is TRBJ2-7, the V gene TRBV7-9, with 8 bases matching TRBD1. The CDR3 totals 15 residues. J lost 3 bases, V lost 2 bases, and 6 bases had no gene match. Germline V gives CDR1 SEHNR, CDR2 FQNEAQ (reference sequence). Written as DNA, the CDR3 is TGTGCCAGCAGCTTATCAGGACAGGGTCACTACGAGCAGTACTTC. Its protein is CASSLSGQGHYEQYF. Using reference TRBV7-9 and TRBJ2-7 for the parts outside the CDR3, the full variable domain is DTGVSQNPRHKITKRGQNVTFRCDPISEHNRLYWYRQTLGQGPEFLTYFQNEAQLEKSRLLSDRFSAERPKGSFSTLEIQRTEQGDSAMYLCASSLSGQGHYEQYFGPGTRLTVT.

This chain joins TRBV28 and TRBJ1-5; no clear D. Germline loops: CDR1 MDHEN, CDR2 SYDVKM. With 8 bases removed from V and 6 bases from J, the gap between germline ends came to 11 bases. The CDR3 spans 12 residues. DNA for the CDR3: TGTGCCAGCCGACTTCCGGGTCAGCCCCAGCATTTT. This codes for CASRLPGQPQHF.

The chain is built from TRBV7-3 and TRBJ2-3; TRBD2 matches 11 bases. V lost 2 bases and J lost 5; bases outside the gene matches: 3. CDR1 SGHTA and CDR2 FQGTGA come from the germline V gene. The CDR3 totals 15 residues. CDR3 nucleotides: TGTGCCAGCAGCTTACTAGCGGGAGGACAAGATACGCAGTATTTT. Translated, it gives CASSLLAGGQDTQYF. Full variable domain (outside the CDR3, taken from reference TRBV7-3 and TRBJ2-3): GAGVSQTPSNKVTEKGKYVELRCDPISGHTALYWYRQSLGQGPEFLIYFQGTGAADDSGLPNDRFFAVRPEGSVSTLKIQRTERGDSAVYLCASSLLAGGQDTQYFGPGTRLTVL.

The genes are TRBV15 and TRBJ2-3; 10 bases map to TRBD2. The CDR3 loop spans 14 amino acids. The J segment lost 1 base and the V segment lost 5 bases, leaving 0 bases of the junction unmatched. CDR1 LNHNV and CDR2 YYDKDF come from the germline V gene (reference sequence). The CDR3 is CATSGLAGTDTQYF. CDR3 nucleotides: TGTGCCACCAGCGGACTAGCGGGCACAGATACGCAGTATTTT.

The chain carries TRBV5-4 and TRBJ2-7, with 11 positions matching TRBD2. The CDR3 loop spans 15 amino acids. Trimming took 1 base from V and 3 from J; bases not matched to a gene: 3. CDR1 is SGHNT and CDR2 is YYREEE in the germline V gene (reference sequence). CDR3 in amino acids: CASSLTGLAVYEQYF. For the CDR3, the DNA is TGTGCCAGCAGCTTGACGGGACTAGCGGTCTACGAGCAGTACTTC.

The chain couples TRBV6-6 to TRBJ1-1, with D unclear. This CDR3 region has 13 residues. V was trimmed by 6 bases and J by 3 bases, leaving 11 bases between them. Germline values: CDR1 MNHNY, CDR2 SVGAGI (reference sequence). CDR3 amino acids: CASSPAQDTEAFF. The CDR3 DNA is TGTGCCAGCAGCCCCGCCCAGGACACTGAAGCTTTCTTT.

The chain is built from TRBV29-1 and TRBJ2-7, with 7 bases fitting TRBD1. The V gene end was trimmed by 1 base and the J gene end by 7 bases; junction bases not matched to a gene: 13. Germline assignment: CDR1 SQVTM and CDR2 ANQGSEA. The CDR3 covers 15 residues. In nucleotides, the CDR3 is TGCAGCGTTGAAGGGCACATGACAGGGTCGGGTGAGCAGTACTTC. Residues: CSVEGHMTGSGEQYF.

This chain connects TRBV9 to TRBJ1-1, with 7 bases identical to TRBD1. Looked up from germline, CDR1 is SGDLS and CDR2 is YYNGEE. The CDR3 sequence is 16 residues long. J gave up 10 bases and V 0 bases, and 15 bases lay outside the gene matches. Written as DNA, the CDR3 is TGTGCCAGCAGCGTAGTTGACAGGGCCTCTGTCGCGGCAGCTTTCTTT. Translation gives CASSVVDRASVAAAFF. The full variable domain, its missing parts supplied by reference TRBV9 and TRBJ1-1, is DSGVTQTPKHLITATGQRVTLRCSPRSGDLSVYWYQQSLDQGLQFLIQYYNGEERAKGNILERFSAQQFPDLHSELNLSSLELGDSALYFCASSVVDRASVAAAFFGQGTRLTVV.